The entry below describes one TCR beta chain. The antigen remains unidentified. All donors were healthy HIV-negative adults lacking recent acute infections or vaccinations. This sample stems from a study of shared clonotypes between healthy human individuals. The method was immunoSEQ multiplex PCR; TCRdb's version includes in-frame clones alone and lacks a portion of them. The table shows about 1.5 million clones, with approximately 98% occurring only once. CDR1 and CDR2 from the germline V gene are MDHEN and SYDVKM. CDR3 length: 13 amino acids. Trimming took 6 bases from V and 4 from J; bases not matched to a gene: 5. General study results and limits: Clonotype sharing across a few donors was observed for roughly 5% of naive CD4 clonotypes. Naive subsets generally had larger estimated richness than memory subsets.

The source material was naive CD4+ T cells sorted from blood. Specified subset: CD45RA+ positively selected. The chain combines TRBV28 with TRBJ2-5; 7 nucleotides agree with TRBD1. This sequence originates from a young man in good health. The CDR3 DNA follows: TGTGCCAGCAGACAGGGGTCCCCAGAGACCCAGTACTTC. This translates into CASRQGSPETQYF.